This TCR beta chain was observed in a study of blood T cells in healthy people across ages. Overall study results and limits: Aged donors had fewer naive CD4+ cells and lower diversity than long-lived donors.

CDR1 is MGHRA, CDR2 YSYEKL, per germline. V dropped 0 bases and J dropped 3; count of bases not matched to a gene: 11. This CDR3 spans 18 amino acids. Each sample had at least 6 million PBMCs isolated. Notes on this clonotype: Its antigen remains unidentified.

Combining a sample-barcoded 5' primer with a J-beta primer mix, a second PCR ran for 7 to 11 cycles. TCRdb independently ran MiXCR on the 5' RACE reads; one entry per CDR3 protein. There are approximately 1.5 million distinct CDR3 sequences in the sample; 35% to 45% occur only once, and roughly 3.7% lies in the top ten. Specimen: blood. V is TRBV4-1 and J is TRBJ2-7; 10 bases fit TRBD2. This sequence originates from a woman between 18 and 29 years old in good health. CDR3 DNA sequence: TGCGCCAGCAGCCAAGATCGTGGAGCTAGCGGGAGCTACTACGAGCAGTACTTC. Protein sequence: CASSQDRGASGSYYEQYF.